These 15 T cell receptor beta chains share one sample of origin, sequenced in a study of T cells in Graves' hyperthyroidism and ophthalmopathy. TCR beta CDR3 regions were amplified from RNA. When the TCR CDR3 underwent first-round RT-PCR, the HTBI primer set was used. TCRdb re-analysed the multiplex PCR reads in MiXCR, keeping a single row per CDR3 protein. The sample has hundreds of thousands of distinct CDR3 sequences; just under 45% are singletons. The sequencing sample was made of peripheral blood or thyroid tissue (not recorded which). The receptors were gathered from an adult man with Graves' disease, either hyperthyroidism or ophthalmopathy (not recorded which).

This clonotype was counted between two and nine times. The chain combines TRBV6-5 with TRBJ2-7, with TRBD1 identical over 8 bases. The V segment lost 5 bases and the J segment 5 bases; nucleotides outside the gene matches: 8. CDR1 and CDR2 from the germline V gene are MNHEY and SVGAGI. The CDR3 covers 14 residues. CDR3 sequence (DNA): TGTGCCAGCAGTCTAACAGGGGGTTGGAACGAGCAGTACTTC. Translated: CASSLTGGWNEQYF.

This clonotype was counted many times. The chain uses TRBV7-9 and TRBJ2-6; TRBD2 matches at 8 bases. Trimming cost V 5 bases and J 0 bases; bases outside gene matches: 3. Germline V gene sequence: CDR1 SEHNR, CDR2 FQNEAQ (reference sequence). CDR3 size: 16 residues. CDR3 DNA: TGTGCCAGCAGCGGAAGCGGGAGCTCTGGGGCCAACGTCCTGACTTTC. Residues: CASSGSGSSGANVLTF.

The chain joins TRBV2 to TRBJ1-1; 11 bases are shared with TRBD1. Germline CDR1 reads SNHLY; CDR2 reads FYNNEI. The CDR3 is made up of 15 amino acids. With V trimmed by 7 bases and J by 5 bases, 9 bases remained unmatched. The CDR3 reads CASTGGQGVRTEAFF. DNA for the CDR3: TGTGCCAGCACTGGGGGACAGGGGGTTCGGACTGAAGCTTTCTTT. Looking up the rest from reference TRBV2 and TRBJ1-1 gives the full variable domain: EPEVTQTPSHQVTQMGQEVILRCVPISNHLYFYWYRQILGQKVEFLVSFYNNEISEKSEIFDDQFSVERPDGSNFTLKIRSTKLEDSAMYFCASTGGQGVRTEAFFGQGTRLTVV.

The V and J genes are TRBV6-1 and TRBJ2-7, with 16 bases lining up with TRBD2. CDR1 is MNHNS and CDR2 is SASEGT in the germline V gene. The ends lost 8 bases at V and 5 bases at J; junction bases unmatched: 9. The CDR3 contains 16 residues. CDR3 nucleotides: TGTGCCAGCGCGGCGGGACTAGCGGGAGGGCTCGACGAGCAGTACTTC. This codes for CASAAGLAGGLDEQYF.

This sequence joins TRBV7-2 and TRBJ1-5; TRBD1 matches at 9 bases. Germline CDR1 reads SGHTA; CDR2 reads FQGNSA. The CDR3 is made up of 16 amino acids. V trimming: 6 bases; J trimming: 4 bases; junction bases outside the gene matches: 10. As DNA, the CDR3 is TGTGCCAGCAGTTTACCAGGACAGGGGATTAATCAGCCCCAGCATTTT. Protein: CASSLPGQGINQPQHF.

The chain has TRBV5-1 and TRBJ1-1, with 9 bases that match TRBD1. The CDR3 extends over 16 amino acids. Germline CDR1 is SGHRS and CDR2 is YFSETQ. Losses at the gene ends were 4 bases for V and 1 base for J; bases not matched to a gene: 8. The CDR3 bases are TGCGCCAGCAGCATCTTACAGGGGGCTAAGAACACTGAAGCTTTCTTT. It codes for CASSILQGAKNTEAFF. The entire variable domain, with the rest obtained from reference TRBV5-1 and TRBJ1-1, is as follows: KAGVTQTPRYLIKTRGQQVTLSCSPISGHRSVSWYQQTPGQGLQFLFEYFSETQRNKGNFPGRFSGRQFSNSRSEMNVSTLELGDSALYLCASSILQGAKNTEAFFGQGTRLTVV.

The V call is TRBV10-3, the J call TRBJ2-5; 14 bases agree with TRBD2. Losses at the gene ends were 3 bases for V and 5 bases for J; bases not matched to a gene: 5. Germline CDR1 reads ENHRY; CDR2 reads SYGVKD. The CDR3 is made up of 16 amino acids. The CDR3 region is CAISEGLAGGRETQYF. The CDR3 DNA follows: TGTGCCATCAGTGAAGGACTAGCGGGGGGAAGGGAGACCCAGTACTTC.

This clonotype came up a few times. The chain recombines TRBV7-2 with TRBJ1-4; tentatively, D is TRBD1 (5 bases). Trimming pared 5 bases from V and 8 bases from J, leaving 18 bases between. The CDR3 spans 15 residues. The germline CDR1 and CDR2 sequences are SGHTA and FQGNSA. The DNA for the CDR3 is TGTGCCAGCAGCGCCGGGACTCTCGGACGGGAAAAACTGTTTTTT. This encodes CASSAGTLGREKLFF.

Points on this clonotype: This may stem from a read error, because a much larger clone lies one nucleotide away. The CDR3 sequence is CASGFRDRDGYTF. The CDR3 DNA sequence: TGTGCCAGCGGCTTCCGGGACAGGGATGGCTACACCTTC. The genes are TRBV7-2 and TRBJ1-2; 9 bases agree with TRBD1. Germline lookup yields CDR1 SGHTA and CDR2 FQGNSA. There are 13 residues in the CDR3.

The genes are TRBV9 and TRBJ1-4, with D perhaps TRBD1 (5 bases). Deletions cut 4 bases from V and 10 bases from J, with 17 bases between. CDR1 SGDLS and CDR2 YYNGEE come from the germline V gene. The CDR3 totals 14 residues. The CDR3 sequence: CASSLVVGGGKLFF. The DNA for the CDR3 is TGTGCCAGCAGCTTAGTTGTGGGGGGGGGAAAACTGTTTTTT.

This clonotype was detected a few times. The chain recombines TRBV6-6 with TRBJ2-7; TRBD2 aligns across 8 bases. Trimming at V came to 7 bases and at J to 2 bases, leaving 4 bases not matched to a gene. In germline, CDR1 is MNHNY, CDR2 SVGAGI (reference sequence). This CDR3 region has 13 residues. Here the CDR3 reads CASTAAGAYEQYF. Here the CDR3 DNA reads TGTGCCAGCACGGCAGCGGGGGCCTACGAGCAGTACTTC.

V is TRBV5-1 and J is TRBJ1-4; D gene unclear. The CDR3 contains 15 residues. Germline CDR1 SGHRS, CDR2 YFSETQ. Between the trimmed V and J ends, which lost 4 bases and 8 bases, there was a span of 18 bases. The CDR3 DNA reads as TGCGCCAGCAGCCCGACACCTTTCCGAGGGGAAAAACTGTTTTTT. As protein: CASSPTPFRGEKLFF.

The genes are TRBV7-9 and TRBJ1-2; unclear D gene. Germline V gene lookup returns CDR1 SEHNR and CDR2 FQNEAQ (reference sequence). Trimming took 1 base from V and 0 from J, leaving 12 bases between them. This CDR3 spans 16 amino acids. The CDR3 nucleotides are TGTGCCAGCAGCTTAGACTCAGGCCCCGCTAACTATGGCTACACCTTC. This gives the protein CASSLDSGPANYGYTF.

This clonotype has ten or more counts. CDR3: CASSSGQASYGYTF. The CDR3 DNA reads as TGTGCCAGCAGTTCTGGACAGGCCTCCTATGGCTACACCTTC. This chain connects TRBV7-9 to TRBJ1-2; TRBD1 agrees at 7 bases. This CDR3 is built from 14 residues. V lost 6 bases and J lost 4; bases outside the gene matches: 8. Per the germline V gene, CDR1 is SEHNR and CDR2 is FQNEAQ (reference sequence). Looking up the rest from reference TRBV7-9 and TRBJ1-2 gives the full variable domain: DTGVSQNPRHKITKRGQNVTFRCDPISEHNRLYWYRQTLGQGPEFLTYFQNEAQLEKSRLLSDRFSAERPKGSFSTLEIQRTEQGDSAMYLCASSSGQASYGYTFGSGTRLTVV.

This clonotype was detected only once. A single base separates this from a much larger clone, so it may be a read error. The chain joins TRBV20-1 to TRBJ2-5; 7 nucleotides match TRBD1. Germline-derived CDR1 and CDR2 are DFQATT and SNEGSKA (reference sequence). This CDR3 is built from 13 residues. V was pared by 3 bases and J by 2 bases, with 3 bases of the junction left unmatched. CDR3: CSASDRAQETQYF. DNA of the CDR3: TGCAGTGCTAGCGACAGGGCTCAAGAGACCCAGTACTTC.